This T cell receptor beta chain was sequenced for a study of CD8+CD57+ T cells in acquired aplastic anemia. Template material for TCR beta VDJ and CDR3 profiling consisted of genomic DNA. A single record per CDR3 protein comes from TCRdb applying MiXCR to the reads. The table lists roughly 250,000 distinct CDR3 sequences, roughly 80% of them singletons, with 40% to 50% in the top ten. The CDR3 is made up of 16 amino acids. Germline values: CDR1 SGHTA, CDR2 FQGTGA. Flow cytometry had shown expanded CD8+CD57+ cells in the patients chosen for sequencing. A severe acquired aplastic anemia diagnosis applied to all patients. This clonotype has only a few counts. One end of the junction does not line up with germline, which may come from a read error.

The rearrangement joins TRBV7-3 to TRBJ2-6; the D gene could be TRBD1 or TRBD2 (5 bases each). Sequencing was carried out using sorted CD4+, CD8+, or CD8+CD57+ T cells (not recorded which) from PBMCs. This sequence originates from a human donor with aplastic anemia. CDR3 region: CASSIEGSYGANVLTF. The CDR3 DNA sequence: TGTGCCAGCTCCATAGAGGGTAGCTACGGGGCCAACGTACTGACTTTC.